These 23 T cell receptor beta chains originate from one sample sequenced in a study of response to subunit inactivated influenza vaccine. TCRdb recomputed calls from the RT-PCR reads with MiXCR, one row per CDR3 protein. Altogether 500,000 or so distinct CDR3 sequences are present, approximately 11% being singletons, with the ten largest covering around 12%. The starting material was PBMCs from blood, obtained roughly 48 days after vaccination. Receptor source: a man aged 50-60 years who received an inactivated influenza vaccine.

This chain uses TRBV5-6 with TRBJ2-1, with TRBD1 identical over 7 bases. The germline V gene has CDR1 SGHDT and CDR2 YYEEEE. The CDR3 is 16 residues long. Losses at the gene ends were 0 bases for V and 2 bases for J; bases not matched to a gene: 5. In nucleotides, the CDR3 is TGTGCCAGCAGCTTGGCCCTAGACAGGGCCTACAATGAGCAGTTCTTC. Its translation: CASSLALDRAYNEQFF. Filled out from reference TRBV5-6 and TRBJ2-1, the complete variable domain reads DAGVTQSPTHLIKTRGQQVTLRCSPKSGHDTVSWYQQALGQGPQFIFQYYEEEERQRGNFPDRFSGHQFPNYSSELNVNALLLGDSALYLCASSLALDRAYNEQFFGPGTRLTVL.

This clonotype appeared once. The gene calls are TRBV4-3 and TRBJ2-7; D remains unclear. V lost 5 bases to trimming and J lost 6 bases, with 20 bases between them. Germline lookup yields CDR1 LGHNA and CDR2 YSLEER. The CDR3 sequence is 15 residues long. CDR3 sequence reads: CASSSWAPPAGEQYF. In DNA form, the CDR3 reads TGCGCCAGCAGCAGTTGGGCCCCCCCAGCCGGCGAGCAGTACTTC.

The chain is built from TRBV20-1 and TRBJ2-5; D not resolved. This CDR3 region has 12 residues. Looked up from germline, CDR1 is DFQATT and CDR2 is SNEGSKA (reference sequence). Trimming removed 6 bases at V and 0 bases at J, with 8 bases between. The CDR3 reads CSAGTDQETQYF. CDR3 DNA sequence: TGCAGTGCCGGAACGGACCAAGAGACCCAGTACTTC.

V usage is TRBV11-2 and J usage is TRBJ2-1, with 9 bases fitting TRBD2. The CDR3 extends over 11 amino acids. The J segment lost 15 bases and the V segment lost 5 bases, leaving 5 bases of the junction unmatched. The germline CDR1 and CDR2 sequences are SGHAT and FQNNGV. The CDR3 region is CASSPGTSPFF. The CDR3 nucleotides read TGTGCCAGCAGCCCTGGGACTAGCCCGTTCTTC.

This clonotype was recorded at least ten times. This chain links TRBV6-1 with TRBJ2-7, with TRBD2 matching over 11 bases. With 5 bases clipped from V and 4 bases from J, the junction kept 7 bases outside the gene matches. The V gene's germline CDR1 is MNHNS and CDR2 SASEGT. The CDR3 contains 15 residues. CDR3 loop: CASSLGTSGYYEQYF. In DNA, the CDR3 is TGTGCCAGCAGTCTCGGGACTAGCGGATATTACGAGCAGTACTTC.

The J gene is TRBJ1-5, the V gene TRBV12-3 or TRBV12-4; no clear D. The CDR3 sequence is 15 residues long. V was clipped by 2 bases and J by 4 bases, with 12 bases between them. This chain's CDR3 is CASSLSLRGNQPQHF. CDR3 sequence (DNA): TGTGCCAGCAGTTTAAGTCTTCGGGGAAATCAGCCCCAGCATTTT.

This chain connects TRBV10-3 to TRBJ2-5; weak D call: TRBD1 (7 bases). Germline CDR1 reads ENHRY; CDR2 reads SYGVKD. CDR3 length: 13 residues. Trimming left V 6 bases short and J 5 bases short, with 13 bases between. CDR3 loop: CAISRGVRETQYF. The CDR3 DNA sequence: TGTGCCATCAGCAGGGGGGTAAGGGAGACCCAGTACTTC.

This clonotype was observed a handful of times. The DNA of the CDR3 is TGCGCCAGCAGCCCTTGGCGGCCCTTAAGCTCCTACAATGAGCAGTTCTTC. Residues: CASSPWRPLSSYNEQFF. The J gene is TRBJ2-1, the V gene TRBV4-3; D not certain. Looked up from germline, CDR1 is LGHNA and CDR2 is YSLEER. V was pared by 4 bases and J by 0 bases, with 16 bases between. This CDR3 has 17 amino acids.

This sequence joins TRBV27 and TRBJ2-7; 7 nucleotides agree with TRBD1. The CDR3 is made up of 16 amino acids. With V trimmed by 2 bases and J by 4 bases, 11 bases remained unmatched. The germline V gene encodes CDR1 MNHEY and CDR2 SMNVEV (reference sequence). CDR3 DNA: TGTGCCAGCAGTTTAGGGTCGACAGGGTATCGATACGAGCAGTACTTC. It codes for CASSLGSTGYRYEQYF.

The chain combines TRBV7-8 with TRBJ1-4; D is unresolved. This CDR3 spans 16 amino acids. Deletions cut 4 bases from V and 2 bases from J, with 14 bases between. Germline V gene lookup returns CDR1 SGHVS and CDR2 FQNEAQ. In nucleotides, the CDR3 is TGTGCCAGCAGCTACCAATCCGGGTTTACTAATGAAAAACTGTTTTTT. This codes for CASSYQSGFTNEKLFF.

This chain connects TRBV12-3 or TRBV12-4 to TRBJ2-7, with 8 bases aligning to TRBD1. The CDR3 runs 14 residues. The V segment lost 3 bases and the J segment 1 base; nucleotides outside the gene matches: 2. CDR3 sequence: CASSFRQGSYEQYF. CDR3 sequence (DNA): TGTGCCAGCAGTTTTCGACAGGGGTCCTACGAGCAGTACTTC.

V and J are TRBV5-1 and TRBJ2-1; TRBD2 agrees at 11 bases. Per the germline V gene, CDR1 is SGHRS and CDR2 is YFSETQ. With V trimmed by 0 bases and J by 8 bases, 7 bases remained unmatched. The CDR3 is 16 amino acids. CDR3 amino acids: CASSLVAGGRDDEQFF. The DNA for the CDR3 is TGCGCCAGCAGCTTGGTAGCGGGGGGGCGGGACGATGAGCAGTTCTTC.

At least ten counts were recorded for this clonotype. The rearrangement links TRBV12-3 or TRBV12-4 to TRBJ1-2; a possible D gene is TRBD1 (5 bases). V was cut by 5 bases and J by 2 bases, with 9 bases left in between. This CDR3 has 13 residues. CDR3 in amino acids: CASSQTANYGYTF. CDR3 DNA: TGTGCCAGCAGTCAGACAGCCAACTATGGCTACACCTTC.

The rearrangement links TRBV20-1 to TRBJ1-5, with D maybe TRBD1 (5 bases). V dropped 0 bases and J dropped 10 bases, with 19 bases sitting between them. This CDR3 is 15 amino acids long. Looked up from germline, CDR1 is DFQATT and CDR2 is SNEGSKA (reference sequence). As DNA, the CDR3 is TGCAGTGCTAGAGATATTCCGGACATAATCAGTCCCCAGCATTTT. It codes for CSARDIPDIISPQHF.

The chain couples TRBV7-9 to TRBJ2-1, with D perhaps matching TRBD1 (6 bases). The CDR3 covers 17 residues. Between the trimmed V and J ends, which lost 0 bases and 6 bases, there was a span of 18 bases. In germline, CDR1 is SEHNR, CDR2 FQNEAQ (reference sequence). The CDR3 sequence is CASSLALEQGRINEQFF. The CDR3 nucleotides read TGTGCCAGCAGCTTAGCGCTGGAGCAGGGGAGAATCAATGAGCAGTTCTTC. Complete variable domain (other parts from reference TRBV7-9 and TRBJ2-1): DTGVSQNPRHKITKRGQNVTFRCDPISEHNRLYWYRQTLGQGPEFLTYFQNEAQLEKSRLLSDRFSAERPKGSFSTLEIQRTEQGDSAMYLCASSLALEQGRINEQFFGPGTRLTVL.

The gene calls are TRBV7-3 and TRBJ2-3; 8 bases are a match to TRBD1. The V gene's germline CDR1 is SGHTA and CDR2 FQGTGA. The CDR3 sequence is 15 residues long. V lost 5 bases to trimming and J lost 4 bases; unmatched junction nucleotides: 8. The CDR3 loop is CASSTQPTGADTQYF. The CDR3 coding sequence is TGTGCCAGCAGCACACAACCGACAGGGGCAGATACGCAGTATTTT.

The V call is TRBV6-2 or TRBV6-3, the J call TRBJ2-5; 8 bases are shared with TRBD1. Germline V gene sequence: CDR1 MNHEY, CDR2 SVGEGT. Trimming at V came to 7 bases and at J to 5 bases, leaving 9 bases not matched to a gene. The CDR3 length is 14 residues. The chain's CDR3 is CASIRDRFGETQYF. CDR3 nucleotide sequence: TGTGCCAGCATCCGGGACAGGTTTGGGGAGACCCAGTACTTC.

This clonotype appeared a few times. The rearrangement uses TRBV20-1 and TRBJ1-2, with 11 nucleotides matching TRBD1. The CDR3 runs 15 residues. The junction had 9 bases not matched to a gene; V was cut back by 3 bases and J by 6 bases. Per germline, CDR1 DFQATT and CDR2 SNEGSKA (reference sequence). CDR3 in amino acids: CSASISGTGGNGYTF. The CDR3 bases are TGCAGTGCTAGCATATCGGGGACAGGGGGTAATGGCTACACCTTC.

The chain is built from TRBV4-1 and TRBJ2-4, with D possibly matching TRBD1 (5 bases). V was trimmed by 4 bases and J by 5 bases, leaving 15 bases between them. The CDR3 has 15 residues. Germline CDR1 reads MGHRA; CDR2 reads YSYEKL. This chain's CDR3 is CASSRVGHNENIQYF. The CDR3 DNA follows: TGCGCCAGCAGCCGCGTTGGACACAACGAAAACATTCAGTACTTC.

This clonotype was observed many times. The chain employs TRBV20-1 and TRBJ1-2; maybe TRBD1 (5 bases). Germline CDR1 and CDR2: DFQATT and SNEGSKA (reference sequence). The CDR3 runs 13 residues. The V gene lost 1 base and the J gene lost 7 bases, with 13 bases spanning the gap. The CDR3 coding sequence is TGCAGTGCTAGAGGAACAGGTCTTGTTGGCTACACCTTC. Translation: CSARGTGLVGYTF.

In this sample, this clonotype turned up a few times. This chain links TRBV5-8 with TRBJ1-1, with 8 bases aligning to TRBD1. Trimming cost V 4 bases and J 4 bases; bases outside gene matches: 6. The CDR3 loop spans 14 amino acids. The V gene's germline CDR1 is SGHTS and CDR2 YDEGEE. CDR3 sequence reads: CASSPDRGGTEAFF. The DNA for the CDR3 is TGTGCCAGCAGCCCAGACAGGGGCGGCACTGAAGCTTTCTTT.

This clonotype occurred a few times. This sequence joins TRBV5-4 and TRBJ2-5, with D possibly being TRBD1 (5 bases). With 5 bases removed from V and 2 bases from J, the gap between germline ends came to 10 bases. This CDR3 has 13 amino acids. Per germline, CDR1 SGHNT and CDR2 YYREEE (reference sequence). The CDR3 DNA sequence: TGTGCCAGCAGACAGGAGATACAAGAGACCCAGTACTTC. This translates into CASRQEIQETQYF.

Of note for this clonotype: At one end, the junction sequence differs from germline, possibly due to a read error. The V and J genes are TRBV4-3 and TRBJ1-6, with D maybe TRBD1 (6 bases). Germline V lookup: CDR1 LGHNA, CDR2 YSLEER. This CDR3 is 15 amino acids long. In DNA, the CDR3 is TGCGCCAGCAGCCGTGGACAGCTGACTAATTCAACCCTCCACTTT. This sequence encodes CASSRGQLTNSTLHF.